A selection of T cell receptor beta chains follows, all from one sample in a study of blood T cell repertoires in COVID-19. Only in-frame clones appear in the TCRdb table, and some are missing; sequencing was by immunoSEQ multiplex PCR. This table has some 120,000 clones, roughly 90% appearing once. Sample: peripheral blood. The receptors shown here come from a man aged 50 to 59 with acute or convalescent COVID-19. The CDR3 runs from the conserved cysteine through the conserved F or W. D genes are given only for firm matches. Size is stated for part of the rows, as once, few or many counts, or as a class when the clone is expanded.

j_call: TRBJ1-5
clone_size: few
v_call: TRBV19
d_call: -
cdr3_nt: TGTGCCAGTAGTATAGCGGGGGTCTACAATCAGCCCCAGCATTTT
cdr3_aa: CASSIAGVYNQPQHF

j_call: TRBJ2-7
clone_size: once
v_call: TRBV27
d_call: -
cdr3_nt: TGTGCCAGCAGTTGGTCGGGAGCGGGCGAGCAGTACTTC
cdr3_aa: CASSWSGAGEQYF

j_call: TRBJ1-2
clone_size: -
v_call: TRBV5-1
d_call: -
cdr3_nt: TGCGCCAGCAGCTTGGGACCAGGCCGAGCTAACTATGGCTACACCTTC
cdr3_aa: CASSLGPGRANYGYTF

j_call: TRBJ2-7
clone_size: -
v_call: TRBV7-6
d_call: -
cdr3_nt: TGTGCCAGCAGCTTACGGCAGGGGCGATACGAGCAGTACTTC
cdr3_aa: CASSLRQGRYEQYF

j_call: TRBJ1-2
clone_size: -
v_call: TRBV3-1/TRBV3-2
d_call: -
cdr3_nt: TGTGCCAGCAGCCAAGATGAGGGCCGCTATGGCTACACCTTC
cdr3_aa: CASSQDEGRYGYTF

j_call: TRBJ1-3
clone_size: once
v_call: TRBV4-1
d_call: -
cdr3_nt: TGCGCCAGCAGCCTCAGATCGGAGGGCTCTGGAAACACCATATATTTT
cdr3_aa: CASSLRSEGSGNTIYF

j_call: TRBJ1-5
clone_size: -
v_call: TRBV12-3/TRBV12-4
d_call: -
cdr3_nt: TGTGCCAGCACGGTTCTAGGAGATCAGCCCCAGCATTTT
cdr3_aa: CASTVLGDQPQHF

j_call: TRBJ2-7
clone_size: -
v_call: TRBV30
d_call: TRBD2
cdr3_nt: TGTGCCTGGAGTGTTCCGCTAGCGGGTCTCTCCTACGAGCAGTACTTC
cdr3_aa: CAWSVPLAGLSYEQYF

j_call: TRBJ1-4
clone_size: -
v_call: TRBV19
d_call: -
cdr3_nt: TGTGCCACCACCCCCAGGGGCGAGGAAAAACTGTTTTTT
cdr3_aa: CATTPRGEEKLFF

j_call: TRBJ1-6
clone_size: many
v_call: TRBV6-1
d_call: -
cdr3_nt: TGTGCCAGCAGTGAAACTTGGGGGGGGATTAATAATTCACCCCTCCACTTT
cdr3_aa: CASSETWGGINNSPLHF

j_call: TRBJ2-4
clone_size: -
v_call: TRBV5-1
d_call: TRBD1
cdr3_nt: TGCGCCAGCAGCTTGTTGGACAGCACAGGGGTAGGGACCAAAAACATTCAGTACTTC
cdr3_aa: CASSLLDSTGVGTKNIQYF

j_call: TRBJ2-7
clone_size: -
v_call: TRBV6-5
d_call: TRBD1
cdr3_nt: TGTGCCAGCAGTCCGACAGGGTCCAGGGAGCAGTACTTC
cdr3_aa: CASSPTGSREQYF

j_call: TRBJ1-2
clone_size: -
v_call: TRBV19
d_call: TRBD1
cdr3_nt: TGTGCCAGTAGTACCACTTGGGACAGGGGGGATGGCTACACCTTC
cdr3_aa: CASSTTWDRGDGYTF

j_call: TRBJ1-1
clone_size: -
v_call: TRBV3-1/TRBV3-2
d_call: -
cdr3_nt: TGTGCCAGCAGCCAATCCGGGGGGACTGAAGCTTTCTTT
cdr3_aa: CASSQSGGTEAFF

j_call: TRBJ2-1
clone_size: -
v_call: TRBV19
d_call: TRBD1
cdr3_nt: TGTGCCAGTAGTATCCGGGACAGGGGAGATGAGCAGTTCTTC
cdr3_aa: CASSIRDRGDEQFF

j_call: TRBJ1-5
clone_size: -
v_call: TRBV30
d_call: -
cdr3_nt: TGTGCCTGGAGCGCCCTAACAGCAAATAGCAATCAGCCCCAGCATTTT
cdr3_aa: CAWSALTANSNQPQHF

j_call: TRBJ1-4
clone_size: -
v_call: TRBV11-2
d_call: -
cdr3_nt: TGTGCCAGCAGCTTTAGGGGGTTCACTAATGAAAAACTGTTTTTT
cdr3_aa: CASSFRGFTNEKLFF

j_call: TRBJ2-2
clone_size: -
v_call: TRBV14
d_call: TRBD1
cdr3_nt: TGTGCCAGCAGCGTTAACCGGGACAGGGGTTTCCACGGGGAGCTGTTTTTT
cdr3_aa: CASSVNRDRGFHGELFF

j_call: TRBJ1-6
clone_size: -
v_call: TRBV2
d_call: TRBD1
cdr3_nt: TGTGCCAGCAGTGGACGGGACAGGGGGAGATCACCCCTCCACTTT
cdr3_aa: CASSGRDRGRSPLHF

j_call: TRBJ1-1
clone_size: -
v_call: TRBV14
d_call: -
cdr3_nt: TGTGCCAGCAGCCGGGGGGGGTGGAACACTGAAGCTTTCTTT
cdr3_aa: CASSRGGWNTEAFF

j_call: TRBJ2-7
clone_size: -
v_call: TRBV2
d_call: -
cdr3_nt: TGTGCCAGCAGTCCGTCGTCCTACGAGCAGTACTTC
cdr3_aa: CASSPSSYEQYF

j_call: TRBJ2-1
clone_size: -
v_call: TRBV30
d_call: -
cdr3_nt: TGTGCCTGCACAGCACTAGCCTCCAATGAGCAGTTCTTC
cdr3_aa: CACTALASNEQFF

j_call: TRBJ1-3
clone_size: few
v_call: TRBV19
d_call: TRBD1
cdr3_nt: TGTGCCAGTAGTACCAGGACAGGGAAAGCCGGAAACACCATATATTTT
cdr3_aa: CASSTRTGKAGNTIYF

j_call: TRBJ2-1
clone_size: -
v_call: TRBV24-1
d_call: TRBD2
cdr3_nt: TGTGCCACCAGACTAGCGGGGAACGATGAGCAGTTCTTC
cdr3_aa: CATRLAGNDEQFF

j_call: TRBJ2-7
clone_size: once
v_call: TRBV5-4
d_call: -
cdr3_nt: TGTGCCAGCAGCCAGGACCGCGGAGGATATGCTTGGGCCTACGAGCAGTACTTC
cdr3_aa: CASSQDRGGYAWAYEQYF

j_call: TRBJ2-5
clone_size: -
v_call: TRBV6-5
d_call: -
cdr3_nt: TGTGCCAGCAGTGACTCACAGGGAAAACAAGAGACCCAGTACTTC
cdr3_aa: CASSDSQGKQETQYF

j_call: TRBJ1-2
clone_size: -
v_call: TRBV6-4
d_call: TRBD1
cdr3_nt: TGTGCCAGCAGTGCCGGGACAGGGGGCTTCTATGGCTACACCTTC
cdr3_aa: CASSAGTGGFYGYTF

j_call: TRBJ2-3
clone_size: once
v_call: TRBV19
d_call: TRBD2
cdr3_nt: TGTGCCAGTACGGGCCTAGCGGGAGGGCCGAGGGGCACAGATACGCAGTATTTT
cdr3_aa: CASTGLAGGPRGTDTQYF

j_call: TRBJ1-2
clone_size: -
v_call: TRBV4-1
d_call: TRBD1
cdr3_nt: TGCGCCAGCAGCGAGGGACAGGGGACGGCCTATGGCTACACCTTC
cdr3_aa: CASSEGQGTAYGYTF

j_call: TRBJ2-2
clone_size: -
v_call: TRBV9
d_call: TRBD2
cdr3_nt: TGTGCCAGCAGCACTTCCCGTTCGGGCGGGAGGGGGACCGGGGAGCTGTTTTTT
cdr3_aa: CASSTSRSGGRGTGELFF

j_call: TRBJ1-1
clone_size: -
v_call: TRBV6-2/TRBV6-3
d_call: -
cdr3_nt: TGTGCCAGCAGTGACAGGAGCATGGCTTTCTTT
cdr3_aa: CASSDRSMAFF

j_call: TRBJ1-5
clone_size: once
v_call: TRBV6-6
d_call: -
cdr3_nt: TGTGCCAGCAGTTCCGGTCAGCCCCAGCATTTT
cdr3_aa: CASSSGQPQHF

j_call: TRBJ2-7
clone_size: -
v_call: TRBV14
d_call: TRBD2
cdr3_nt: TGTGCCAGCAGCCCCCCGGGACTAGCGGAAAGTACCTACGAGCAGTACTTC
cdr3_aa: CASSPPGLAESTYEQYF

j_call: TRBJ2-5
clone_size: -
v_call: TRBV6-1
d_call: -
cdr3_nt: TGTGCCAGCAGTGAAGGGGCTAGCGCACAAGAGACCCAGTACTTC
cdr3_aa: CASSEGASAQETQYF

j_call: TRBJ2-7
clone_size: -
v_call: TRBV19
d_call: -
cdr3_nt: TGTGCCAGTAGTGTGGGGCTCGTGGGGGAGCAGTACTTC
cdr3_aa: CASSVGLVGEQYF

j_call: TRBJ1-1
clone_size: -
v_call: TRBV7-9
d_call: -
cdr3_nt: TGTGCCAGCAGCTTAGGGGGAGATAACACTGAAGCTTTCTTT
cdr3_aa: CASSLGGDNTEAFF

j_call: TRBJ2-3
clone_size: once
v_call: TRBV5-1
d_call: -
cdr3_nt: TGCGCCAGCAGCTTACGGGGGACCAACACAGATACGCAGTATTTT
cdr3_aa: CASSLRGTNTDTQYF

j_call: TRBJ2-6
clone_size: -
v_call: TRBV2
d_call: TRBD1
cdr3_nt: TGTGCCAGCAGAACCGGGACAGGCAACTCTGGGGCCAACGTCCTGACTTTC
cdr3_aa: CASRTGTGNSGANVLTF

j_call: TRBJ2-3
clone_size: -
v_call: TRBV9
d_call: TRBD2
cdr3_nt: TGTGCCAGCAGCGTAGAAGGGGTAGCGGGGACAGATACGCAGTATTTT
cdr3_aa: CASSVEGVAGTDTQYF

j_call: TRBJ2-1
clone_size: few
v_call: TRBV6-5
d_call: TRBD2
cdr3_nt: TGTGCCAGCAGGGGGGGGGAGGACTACAATGAGCAGTTCTTC
cdr3_aa: CASRGGEDYNEQFF

j_call: TRBJ1-5
clone_size: -
v_call: TRBV9
d_call: -
cdr3_nt: TGTGCCAGCAGCCCTCACGGTGGTCAGCCCCAGCATTTT
cdr3_aa: CASSPHGGQPQHF

j_call: TRBJ2-5
clone_size: -
v_call: TRBV5-4
d_call: TRBD2
cdr3_nt: TGTGCCAGCAGCTTGGGGGAGGGTAGCGGTTGGGCAGAGACCCAGTACTTC
cdr3_aa: CASSLGEGSGWAETQYF

j_call: TRBJ2-7
clone_size: once
v_call: TRBV13
d_call: -
cdr3_nt: TGTGCCAGCAGCCAGGGTAACTACGAGCAGTACTTC
cdr3_aa: CASSQGNYEQYF